This entry concerns a single TCR beta chain. What it recognizes is unknown. The data stem from a study of Ad26.COV2.S vaccination and SARS-CoV-2 variants. In the study overall: Doses of Ad26.COV2.S were injected into muscle once or twice, 56 days apart.

Sequencing was performed with immunoSEQ multiplex PCR; in TCRdb, only in-frame clones are kept and a portion is missing. The sample includes more than 400,000 clones, about 90% of them seen just once. Germline-derived CDR1 and CDR2 are SNHLY and FYNNEI. Deletions cut 7 bases from V and 7 bases from J, with 11 bases between. The CDR3 contains 12 residues. Overall study results and limits: Analyses that measured TCR breadth and depth may have underestimated total T cell responses.

Treatment noted: some 20 received Ad26.COV2.S at low or high dose, single or two shots; roughly 5 received placebo; per-sample allocation not given. On day 63 after the first injection, vaccine and placebo recipients gave samples. Its platform was an Ad26 vector, and its expressed antigen was Wuhan-strain SARS-CoV-2 spike. This specimen consisted of peripheral blood, obtained in a trial of Ad26.COV2.S vaccine versus placebo. The TCR comes from a person aged 18-65 years who received the Ad26.COV2.S COVID-19 vaccine or a placebo. The chain combines TRBV2 with TRBJ2-1; possible D gene TRBD1, 5 bases. This CDR3 reads CASNLQENEQFF. In nucleotides, the CDR3 is TGTGCCAGCAATCTACAGGAAAATGAGCAGTTCTTC.